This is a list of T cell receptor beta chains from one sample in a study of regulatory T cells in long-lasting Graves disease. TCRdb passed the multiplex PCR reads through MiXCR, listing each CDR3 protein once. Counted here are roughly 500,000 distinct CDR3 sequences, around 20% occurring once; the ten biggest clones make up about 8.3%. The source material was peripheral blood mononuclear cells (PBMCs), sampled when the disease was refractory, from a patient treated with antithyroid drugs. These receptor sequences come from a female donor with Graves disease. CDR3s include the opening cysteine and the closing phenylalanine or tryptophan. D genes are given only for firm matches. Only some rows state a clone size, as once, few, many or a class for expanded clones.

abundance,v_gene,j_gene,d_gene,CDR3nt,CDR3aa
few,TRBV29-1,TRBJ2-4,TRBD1,TGCAGCGTTGAAGGGGGACAGGGCGCGGACATTCAGTACTTC,CSVEGGQGADIQYF
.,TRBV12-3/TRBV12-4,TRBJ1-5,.,TGTGCCAGCAATACCGGATCCCGCGGTAGTCAGCCCCAGCATTTT,CASNTGSRGSQPQHF
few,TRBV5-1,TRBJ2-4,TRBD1,TGCGCCAGCAGCTCTCTAACTGGACAGGGGGCATCAAACATTCAGTACTTC,CASSSLTGQGASNIQYF
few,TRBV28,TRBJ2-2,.,TGTGCCAGCAGTCCGGACAGAATCAACACCGGGGAGCTGTTTTTT,CASSPDRINTGELFF
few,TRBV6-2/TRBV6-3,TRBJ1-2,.,TGTGCCAGCAGCTACCTGGGTGAGGGCTATGGCTACACCTTC,CASSYLGEGYGYTF
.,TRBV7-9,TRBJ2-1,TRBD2,TGTGCCAGCGGGGGGGATTACAATGAGCAGTTCTTC,CASGGDYNEQFF
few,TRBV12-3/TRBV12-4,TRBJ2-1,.,TGTGCCAGCAGTTTCGCCCGGGAGAACGGCGATGAGCAGTTCTTC,CASSFARENGDEQFF
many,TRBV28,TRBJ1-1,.,TGTGCCAGCAGTTTCGAAATCGGGGGCTTAAAAGACACTGAAGCTTTCTTT,CASSFEIGGLKDTEAFF
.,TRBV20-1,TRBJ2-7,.,TGCAGTGCTAGGACAGGGACTCTCTCCTACGAGCAGTACTTC,CSARTGTLSYEQYF
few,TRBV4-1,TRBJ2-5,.,TGCGCCAGCAGCCCTTACTACAGGGAACAAGAGACCCAGTACTTC,CASSPYYREQETQYF
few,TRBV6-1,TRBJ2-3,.,TGTGCCAGCAGAGCCTTTCCGGGACGTCCTAGCACAGATACGCAGTATTTT,CASRAFPGRPSTDTQYF
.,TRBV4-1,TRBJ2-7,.,TGCGCCGGCAGCCAAGATGAACGCGGCTCCTACGAGCAGTACTTC,CAGSQDERGSYEQYF
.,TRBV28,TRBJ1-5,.,TGTGCCAGCCGATGGACCGGAGGAAGCAATCAGCCCCGGCATTTT,CASRWTGGSNQPRHF
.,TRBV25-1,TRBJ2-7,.,TGTGCCAGCAGTGATGGGGACGGCTCCTACGAGCAGTACTTC,CASSDGDGSYEQYF
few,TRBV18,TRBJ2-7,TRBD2,TGTGCCAGCTCACTTAAGATGGGAGGGTTCTACGAGCAGTACTTC,CASSLKMGGFYEQYF
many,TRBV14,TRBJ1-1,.,TGTGCCAGCAGCCAAGGGGGGAACACTGAAGCTTTCTTT,CASSQGGNTEAFF
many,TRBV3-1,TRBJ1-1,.,TGTGCCAGCAGCCAAGCCCCACCCGGGAACACTGAAGCTTTCTTT,CASSQAPPGNTEAFF
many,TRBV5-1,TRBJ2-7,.,TGTGCCAGCAGCCAAGGACAAGGATTCTACGAGCAGTACTTC,CASSQGQGFYEQYF
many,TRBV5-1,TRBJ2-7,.,TGCGCCAGCAGCACGGCGGTCGACGAGCAGTACTTC,CASSTAVDEQYF
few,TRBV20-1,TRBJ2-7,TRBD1,TGCAGTGCTAGAGTCCTGACAGGGGACTACGAGCAGTACTTC,CSARVLTGDYEQYF
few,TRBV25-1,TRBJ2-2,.,TGTGCCAGCAGTGAATCCAGGGGGACTTCTTTAGTTGGGGAGCTGTTTTTT,CASSESRGTSLVGELFF
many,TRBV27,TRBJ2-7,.,TGTGCCAGCGGTTTCGGGTACGAGCAGTACTTC,CASGFGYEQYF
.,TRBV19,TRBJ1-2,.,TGTGCCAGTAGTACGGCCGGGAGCAACTATGGCTACACCTTC,CASSTAGSNYGYTF
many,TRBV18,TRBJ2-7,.,TGTGCCAGCTCACCATCTGAAGCGGTAACCTCCTACGAGCAGTACTTC,CASSPSEAVTSYEQYF
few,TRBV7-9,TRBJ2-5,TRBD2,TGTGCCAGCAGCCCCTGGACTAGCCGCGGAGAGACCCAGTACTTC,CASSPWTSRGETQYF
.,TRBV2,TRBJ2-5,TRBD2,TGTGCCAGCTGGGCTAGCGGAGGGGCGTGGGAGACCCAGTACTTC,CASWASGGAWETQYF
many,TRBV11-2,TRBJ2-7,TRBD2,TGTGCCAGCAGCTTACTAGCGGATACCTACGAGCAGTACTTC,CASSLLADTYEQYF
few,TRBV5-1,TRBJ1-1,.,TGCGCCAGCAGCTTTGAGGTCTTAACGGGTGGGAACACTGAAGCTTTCTTT,CASSFEVLTGGNTEAFF
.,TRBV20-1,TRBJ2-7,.,TGCAGTGCTGCCCGGACAGCCTACGAGCAGTACTTC,CSAARTAYEQYF
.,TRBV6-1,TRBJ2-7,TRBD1,TGTGCCACCACCACAGGGGTTGAGCAGTACTTC,CATTTGVEQYF
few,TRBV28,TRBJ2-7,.,TGTGCCAGCAGTTTCGGGTCTGTCGAGCAGTACTTC,CASSFGSVEQYF
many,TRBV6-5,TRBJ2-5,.,TGTGCCAGCAGTTACCCGGCGGGACGAGTCCAAGAGACCCAGTACTTC,CASSYPAGRVQETQYF
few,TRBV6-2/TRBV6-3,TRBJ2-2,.,TGTGCCAGCAGTTACTCAGGGGGATTCACCGGGGAGCTGTTTTTT,CASSYSGGFTGELFF
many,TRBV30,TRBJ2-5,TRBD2,TGTGCCTCTACTAGCGGGAGAGAAGAAGAGACCCAGTACTTC,CASTSGREEETQYF
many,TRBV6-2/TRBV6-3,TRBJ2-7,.,TGTGCCAGCAGAACAGGTTCCTACGAGCAGTACTTC,CASRTGSYEQYF